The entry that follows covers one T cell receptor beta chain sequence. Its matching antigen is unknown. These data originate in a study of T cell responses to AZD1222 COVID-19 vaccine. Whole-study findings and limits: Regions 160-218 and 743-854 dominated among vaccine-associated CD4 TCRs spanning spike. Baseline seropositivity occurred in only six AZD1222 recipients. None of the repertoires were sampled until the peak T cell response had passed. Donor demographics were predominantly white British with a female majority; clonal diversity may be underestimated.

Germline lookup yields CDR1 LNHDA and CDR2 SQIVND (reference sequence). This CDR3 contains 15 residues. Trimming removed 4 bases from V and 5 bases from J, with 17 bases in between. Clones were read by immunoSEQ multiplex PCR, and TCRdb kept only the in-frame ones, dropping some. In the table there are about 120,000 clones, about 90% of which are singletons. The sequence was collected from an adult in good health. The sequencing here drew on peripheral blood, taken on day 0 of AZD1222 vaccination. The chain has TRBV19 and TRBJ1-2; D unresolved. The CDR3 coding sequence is TGTGCCAGTAGTAAAACCATGGACGGAAATTATGGCTACACCTTC. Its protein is CASSKTMDGNYGYTF.